This T cell receptor (beta chain) was profiled in a study of shared clonotypes between healthy human individuals. Here immunoSEQ multiplex PCR was the method, and the copy in TCRdb shows in-frame clones only, minus some. The sample holds approximately 710,000 clones, about 90% seen once. The study drew its donors from healthy HIV-negative adults without recent acute infections or vaccinations. The sample taken for sequencing was memory CD8+ T cells from PBMCs. This sample's subset: CD45RO+ cells pooled with CCR7-negative TemRA cells. The sequence was collected from a man in his late teens or twenties in good health. Some clones in this sample may be carry-over from other donors' samples.

The CDR3 DNA reads as TGTGCCACCAGCAAAGGGACAGCGAAACTAAACTACTATGGCTACACCTTC. Amino acid sequence: CATSKGTAKLNYYGYTF. This chain uses TRBV15 with TRBJ1-2; TRBD1 agrees at 7 bases. J lost 3 bases, V lost 4 bases, and 14 bases had no gene match. In germline, CDR1 is LNHNV, CDR2 YYDKDF (reference sequence). The CDR3 totals 17 residues.